This T cell receptor (beta chain) derives from a study of T cells in Graves' hyperthyroidism and ophthalmopathy. V was pared by 6 bases and J by 8 bases, with 16 bases between. There are 14 residues in the CDR3. Germline assignment: CDR1 SGHDN and CDR2 FVKESK. From RNA transcripts, TCR beta CDR3 regions were amplified. Using the HTBI primer set, a first-round RT-PCR was run on the TCR CDR3. TCRdb used MiXCR to reprocess the multiplex PCR reads, holding one entry per CDR3 protein. There are 480,000 or so distinct CDR3 sequences in the sample; 14% occur only once, and around a sixth lies in the top ten. The definition of stable Graves' hyperthyroidism was no ophthalmopathy progression within 18 months.

The clonotype originates from a woman aged 18-29 years with Graves' hyperthyroidism. Sequencing input: blood. This rearrangement joins TRBV14 to TRBJ1-4, with TRBD1 as a possible D gene (6 bases). DNA of the CDR3: TGTGCCAGCAGGCAAATCACGGGGGGCGAAAAACTGTTTTTT. Translated, it gives CASRQITGGEKLFF.